The 19 T cell receptor beta chains presented below share a single source sample, sequenced in a study of T cell responses to AZD1222 COVID-19 vaccine. Clones were read by immunoSEQ multiplex PCR, and TCRdb kept only the in-frame ones, dropping some. The sample has some 150,000 clones, approximately 89% seen once; the top ten hold around 5.4%. The starting material was peripheral blood, obtained on day 0 of AZD1222 vaccination. These receptors came from an adult in good health.

CDR3 loop: CASSLEAGRLNTEAFF. Here the CDR3 DNA reads TGTGCCAGCAGCTTAGAAGCCGGGCGGTTGAACACTGAAGCTTTCTTT. V gene TRBV11-1 combines with J gene TRBJ1-1; D is undetermined. The length of the CDR3 is 16 residues. V lost 1 base, J lost 0 bases, and 12 bases lay in between. CDR1 and CDR2 (germline): SGHAT, FQDESV (reference sequence).

Comments on this clone: At one end, the junction sequence differs from germline, possibly due to a read error. V and J are TRBV28 and TRBJ1-6, with D possibly being TRBD1 (6 bases). The CDR3 is 15 amino acids. The V gene's germline CDR1 is MDHEN and CDR2 SYDVKM. Written as DNA, the CDR3 is TGTGCCAGCAGTACGTACGAGACACAGGGTTCATCCCTCCACTTT. This translates into CASSTYETQGSSLHF.

The chain combines TRBV11-3 with TRBJ2-7, with a possible D match to TRBD1 (5 bases). V lost 1 base and J lost 3, with 7 bases in between. The CDR3 sequence is 13 residues long. Germline CDR1 reads SGHNT; CDR2 reads YENEEA. Here the CDR3 reads CASSLARGYEQYF. The CDR3, as DNA: TGTGCCAGCAGCTTAGCAAGGGGCTACGAGCAGTACTTC.

This chain connects TRBV6-6 to TRBJ2-3; tentative D call: TRBD2 (5 bases). The CDR3 is made up of 17 amino acids. The V and J ends lost 5 bases and 3 bases respectively, with 21 bases between them. Germline V gene data show CDR1 as MNHNY and CDR2 as SVGAGI (reference sequence). This chain's CDR3 is CASSPTRGSGSTDTQYF. The CDR3 DNA follows: TGTGCCAGCAGTCCCACCCGAGGGAGCGGATCTACAGATACGCAGTATTTT.

The rearrangement links TRBV3-1 (or the pseudogene TRBV3-2) to TRBJ1-1, with 8 bases fitting TRBD1. With V trimmed by 2 bases and J by 0 bases, 20 bases remained unmatched. The germline V gene has CDR1 LGHDT and CDR2 YNNKEL (reference sequence). The CDR3 is 21 amino acids. For the CDR3, the DNA is TGTGCCAGCAGCCAACCGATACCCCGTTTAGGTGGGACAGGTGTGAACACTGAAGCTTTCTTT. This translates into CASSQPIPRLGGTGVNTEAFF.

The CDR3 DNA sequence: TGTGCCAGCAGCCGCCGCCGGGACGTCGGACAGCCCCAGCATTTT. This codes for CASSRRRDVGQPQHF. This rearrangement joins TRBV11-2 to TRBJ1-5; possibly TRBD1 for D (5 bases). In germline, CDR1 is SGHAT, CDR2 FQNNGV. This CDR3 region has 15 residues. Trimming took 5 bases from V and 7 from J, leaving 18 bases between them.

This chain uses TRBV7-8 with TRBJ2-6; D may be TRBD1 (5 bases). With 4 bases removed from V and 0 bases from J, the gap between germline ends came to 13 bases. Germline values: CDR1 SGHVS, CDR2 FQNEAQ. This CDR3 comprises 17 residues. The CDR3 loop is CASSSFGRGSGANVLTF. As DNA, the CDR3 is TGTGCCAGCAGCTCCTTCGGAAGGGGCTCTGGGGCCAACGTCCTGACTTTC.

The rearrangement joins TRBV27 to TRBJ1-3; tentatively, D is TRBD1 (6 bases). The germline V gene encodes CDR1 MNHEY and CDR2 SMNVEV (reference sequence). The CDR3 covers 14 residues. Trimming removed 5 bases from V and 7 bases from J, with 15 bases in between. DNA of the CDR3: TGTGCCAGCAGTCTTCGGGACAAAGGGAACACCATATATTTT. Its protein product is CASSLRDKGNTIYF.

The chain has TRBV10-3 and TRBJ1-3, with TRBD1 identical over 7 bases. The CDR3 is 14 residues long. V shed 6 bases and J 1 base; nucleotides not matched to a gene: 3. CDR1 ENHRY and CDR2 SYGVKD come from the germline V gene. CDR3 sequence (DNA): TGTGCCATCAGCTTGACAGGGTCTGGAAACACCATATATTTT. Amino acids: CAISLTGSGNTIYF.

This chain uses TRBV15 with TRBJ2-3; D call uncertain. From germline, CDR1 is LNHNV and CDR2 YYDKDF (reference sequence). The CDR3 loop spans 11 amino acids. With 6 bases removed from V and 11 bases from J, the gap between germline ends came to 12 bases. The CDR3 here is CATRSAELQYF. The DNA for the CDR3 is TGTGCCACCAGAAGCGCCGAGTTGCAGTATTTT.

This sequence joins TRBV6-1 and TRBJ2-7; 9 bases fit TRBD2. CDR1 MNHNS and CDR2 SASEGT come from the germline V gene. With V trimmed by 3 bases and J by 0 bases, 9 bases remained unmatched. The CDR3 is 17 residues long. The CDR3 protein is CASSEYYLAGISYEQYF. The CDR3 coding sequence is TGTGCCAGCAGTGAGTACTATCTAGCGGGAATCTCCTACGAGCAGTACTTC.

The J gene is TRBJ2-1, the V gene TRBV11-3, with 8 bases matching TRBD2. V was pared by 4 bases and J by 4 bases, with 6 bases of the junction left unmatched. The CDR3 totals 15 residues. Germline loops: CDR1 SGHNT, CDR2 YENEEA. This CDR3 reads CASSSTEREYNEQFF. Written as DNA, the CDR3 is TGTGCCAGCAGCTCAACCGAGCGGGAGTACAATGAGCAGTTCTTC.

V and J are TRBV5-8 and TRBJ2-3, with unresolved D. This CDR3 spans 14 amino acids. Trimming left V 0 bases short and J 0 bases short, with 5 bases between. Looked up from germline, CDR1 is SGHTS and CDR2 is YDEGEE. CDR3 DNA sequence: TGTGCCAGCAGCTTGGGTCGGAGCACAGATACGCAGTATTTT. As protein: CASSLGRSTDTQYF.

The chain is built from TRBV19 and TRBJ2-7, with a possible D match to TRBD1 (6 bases). V was pared by 7 bases and J by 0 bases, with 10 bases between. CDR3 length: 13 residues. The V gene's germline CDR1 is LNHDA and CDR2 SQIVND (reference sequence). The CDR3 bases are TGTGCCAGTAACACAGGGATCTCCTACGAGCAGTACTTC. It translates to CASNTGISYEQYF.

This clone was seen a handful of times. The CDR3 is CASSQVTRDQPQHF. CDR3 DNA: TGCGCCAGCAGCCAAGTTACCCGTGATCAGCCCCAGCATTTT. This rearrangement joins TRBV4-1 to TRBJ1-5, with D unresolved. CDR3 length: 14 amino acids. Germline CDR1 is MGHRA and CDR2 is YSYEKL. V was trimmed by 1 base and J by 5 bases, leaving 9 bases between them.

CDR3 nucleotides: TGTGCCAGCAGCTTTAGTTCTGAGCAGTTCTTC. As protein: CASSFSSEQFF. This chain joins TRBV7-9 and TRBJ2-1; D is ambiguous. The germline V and J ends were trimmed by 3 bases and 9 bases, with 6 bases remaining between them. Looked up from germline, CDR1 is SEHNR and CDR2 is FQNEAQ (reference sequence). CDR3 length: 11 residues.

The V call is TRBV19, the J call TRBJ2-1, with TRBD1 matching over 8 bases. Trimming removed 6 bases from V and 5 bases from J; junction bases left unmatched: 6. In germline, CDR1 is LNHDA, CDR2 SQIVND (reference sequence). The CDR3 totals 14 residues. CDR3 region: CASSWTGYHNEQFF. CDR3 DNA sequence: TGTGCCAGTAGCTGGACAGGGTACCACAATGAGCAGTTCTTC.

As DNA, the CDR3 is TGTGCCAGCAGTTTAGCGTCAGGGAACAATGAGCAGTTCTTC. It codes for CASSLASGNNEQFF. The chain combines TRBV28 with TRBJ2-1, with a tentative D call TRBD1 (5 bases). This CDR3 region has 14 residues. Germline CDR1 is MDHEN and CDR2 is SYDVKM. V was clipped by 2 bases and J by 5 bases, with 10 bases between them.

The CDR3 nucleotides read TGCGCCAGCAGCCAAGAGGGGGATTATCAGCCCCAGCATTTT. Encoded protein: CASSQEGDYQPQHF. The genes are TRBV4-1 and TRBJ1-5, with D perhaps matching TRBD1 (5 bases). V was shortened by 0 bases and J by 5 bases, with 8 bases between the two germline ends. The CDR3 sequence is 14 residues long. The germline gives CDR1 MGHRA, CDR2 YSYEKL.